This TCR beta chain was observed in a study of Tregs in tolerant kidney transplant recipients (dated by TCRdb to between 2018 and 2020). Regarding the research as a whole: Transplants used related donors with nonmyeloablative bone marrow transplantation; mixed chimerism was transient in the human trials. TCRbeta sequencing was used in the study to identify donor-specific regulatory T cells before combined kidney and bone marrow transplantation, and the identified cells were then tracked after transplant.

For TCRbeta CDR3 sequencing, genomic DNA from the sorted cells was extracted using the QIAGEN DNeasy Blood and Tissue Kit. High-throughput TCRbeta CDR3 sequencing, which included PCR amplification with bias correction and internal controls, was done commercially through immunoSEQ. The authors processed their data as follows. Unique productive TCRbeta sequences were defined by CDR3 nucleotide sequence when primers matched and otherwise by CDR3 amino acid sequence together with Vbeta and Jbeta genes. As a correction for sorting error, sequences shared between sorted populations at a frequency ratio of 2:1 or less were discarded, and the remaining shared sequences were assigned to the higher population. Sequences were defined as donor-reactive when expanded at least 5-fold in CFSE-low cells versus unstimulated cells and present at a frequency of at least 0.01% in CFSE-low cells. Jensen-Shannon divergence, calculated on the top 100 TCRbeta sequences ranked by frequency, was used to quantify repertoire divergence. For samples with multiple sequencing runs, sorting error was corrected separately for each run before the runs were pooled. Entries here come from immuneACCESS through TCRdb and include only in-frame sequences with V and J called. Some clones fail to appear in such tables; in the studies checked, an unresolved V gene covers under half of the shortfall, and the cause of the remainder is unknown. V and J calls and clone size come straight from that table; D and trimming were deduced from the DNA. The sample contains some 80,000 clones, less than 98% of them found a single time. The biggest ten clones account for 0.56% of the sample.

CDR1 and CDR2 were assigned from the germline V gene as SGHRS and YFSETQ. Relative to germline, V is missing 1 base and J is missing 2 bases, with 7 bases of the junction outside any gene match. The CDR3 has 19 amino acids, counting the end cysteine and phenylalanine. The retained sequence is limited to the CDR3, 57 bases, with the frame set at the first base. According to the study, the label for this sample's time point signals: blood sample drawn before combined kidney and bone marrow transplant. Thawed PBMCs were FACS-sorted into unstimulated Tregs (CD4+CD25+CD127-), CD4+ non-Tregs (CD4+CD25-), CD4 cells and CD8 cells. A few combined kidney and bone marrow transplant recipients from the ITN036ST trial were included as patients, and samples were available only from these trial subjects. Healthy control blood was separated into PBMCs by Ficoll density gradient and cryopreserved, and patient PBMCs were collected both before and after transplant.

General study outcomes and caveats: Biological reproducibility was not directly assessed, although technical replication error appeared to be minimal. Because the study included only a small number of patients, the results must be confirmed in larger populations and under other immunosuppression protocols. For some patients the PCR primers changed over time, which made it impossible to compare the samples from those patients at the nucleotide level. Donor-specific Treg expansion exceeded global Treg expansion in tolerant patients, suggesting antigen-driven rather than nonspecific expansion. Expanding Tregs with activated donor B cells appeared to identify the most biologically relevant and donor-specific TCRbeta repertoire.

Of note for this clone: The antigen it recognizes is unknown. There are no base qualities to consult, and no much larger clone falls within one base.

Recombination connected TRBV5-1 to TRBJ2-2; TRBD2 fits 14 bases in the junction. The TCR comes from a human donor who received a combined kidney and bone marrow transplant. Here the sequenced sample was CD4+ T cells from blood, taken before the transplant. The DNA sequence is as follows: TGCGCCAGCAGCTTGTCGACTAGCGGGGGGGCTAGTAACACCGGGGAGCTGTTTTTT. The resulting protein is CASSLSTSGGASNTGELFF. The CDR3 plus the reference TRBV5-1 and TRBJ2-2 genes for the other parts give the full variable domain: KAGVTQTPRYLIKTRGQQVTLSCSPISGHRSVSWYQQTPGQGLQFLFEYFSETQRNKGNFPGRFSGRQFSNSRSEMNVSTLELGDSALYLCASSLSTSGGASNTGELFFGEGSRLTVL.